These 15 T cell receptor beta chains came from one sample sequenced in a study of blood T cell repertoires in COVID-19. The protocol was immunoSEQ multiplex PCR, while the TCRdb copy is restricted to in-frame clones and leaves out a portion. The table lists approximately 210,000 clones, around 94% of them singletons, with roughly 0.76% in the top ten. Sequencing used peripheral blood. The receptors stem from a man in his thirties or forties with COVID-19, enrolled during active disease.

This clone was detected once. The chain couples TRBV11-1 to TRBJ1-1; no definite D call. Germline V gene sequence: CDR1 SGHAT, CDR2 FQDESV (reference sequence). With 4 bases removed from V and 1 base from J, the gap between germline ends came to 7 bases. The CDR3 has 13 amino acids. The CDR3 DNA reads TGTGCCAGCAGCTCCCAGGAGAACACTGAAGCTTTCTTT. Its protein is CASSSQENTEAFF.

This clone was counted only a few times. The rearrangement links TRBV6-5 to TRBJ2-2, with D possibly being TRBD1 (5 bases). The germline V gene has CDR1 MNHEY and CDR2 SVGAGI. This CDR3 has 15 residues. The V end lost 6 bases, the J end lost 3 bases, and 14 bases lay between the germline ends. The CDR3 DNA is TGTGCCAGCAGCCAGGGTAGTCCCCACACCGGGGAGCTGTTTTTT. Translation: CASSQGSPHTGELFF.

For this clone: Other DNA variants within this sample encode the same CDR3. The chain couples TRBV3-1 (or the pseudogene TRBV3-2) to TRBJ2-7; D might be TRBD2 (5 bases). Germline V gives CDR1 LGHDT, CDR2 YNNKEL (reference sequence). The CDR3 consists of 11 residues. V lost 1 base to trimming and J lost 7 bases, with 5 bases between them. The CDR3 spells CASSQGGEQYF. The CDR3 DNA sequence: TGTGCCAGCAGCCAAGGAGGGGAGCAGTACTTC.

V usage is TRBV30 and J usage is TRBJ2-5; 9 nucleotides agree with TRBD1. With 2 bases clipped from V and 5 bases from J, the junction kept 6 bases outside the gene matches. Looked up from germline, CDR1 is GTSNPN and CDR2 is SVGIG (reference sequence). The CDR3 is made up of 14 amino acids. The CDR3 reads CAWSTWDRAETQYF. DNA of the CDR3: TGTGCCTGGAGTACGTGGGACAGGGCGGAGACCCAGTACTTC.

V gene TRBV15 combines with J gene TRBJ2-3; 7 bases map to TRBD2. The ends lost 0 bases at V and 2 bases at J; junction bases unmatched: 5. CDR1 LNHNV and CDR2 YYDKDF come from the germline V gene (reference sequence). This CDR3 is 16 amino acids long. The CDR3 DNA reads TGTGCCACCAGCAGAGAGGGAGGGGTCTACACAGATACGCAGTATTTT. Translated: CATSREGGVYTDTQYF.

CDR3 nucleotides: TGTGCCAGCAGTGACCGGGACAGGGGGGGGCAGCCCCAGCATTTT. Its translation is CASSDRDRGGQPQHF. V usage is TRBV6-1 and J usage is TRBJ1-5; TRBD1 agrees at 11 bases. CDR3 size: 15 residues. CDR1 is MNHNS, CDR2 SASEGT, per germline. The J segment lost 7 bases and the V segment lost 3 bases, leaving 5 bases of the junction unmatched.

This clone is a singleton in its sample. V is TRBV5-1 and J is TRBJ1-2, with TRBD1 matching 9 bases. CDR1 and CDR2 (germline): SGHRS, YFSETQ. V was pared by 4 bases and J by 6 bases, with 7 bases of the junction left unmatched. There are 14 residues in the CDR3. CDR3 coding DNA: TGCGCCAGCAGCCGCGCGGACAGGGGAAATGGCTACACCTTC. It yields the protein CASSRADRGNGYTF. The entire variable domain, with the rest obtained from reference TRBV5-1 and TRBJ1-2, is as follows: KAGVTQTPRYLIKTRGQQVTLSCSPISGHRSVSWYQQTPGQGLQFLFEYFSETQRNKGNFPGRFSGRQFSNSRSEMNVSTLELGDSALYLCASSRADRGNGYTFGSGTRLTVV.

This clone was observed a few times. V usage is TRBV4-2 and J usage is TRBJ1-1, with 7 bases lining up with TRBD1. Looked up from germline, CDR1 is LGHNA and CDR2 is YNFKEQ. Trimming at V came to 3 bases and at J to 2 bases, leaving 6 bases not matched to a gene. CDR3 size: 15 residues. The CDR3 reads CASSHPGQTNTEAFF. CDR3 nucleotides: TGTGCCAGCAGCCACCCGGGACAGACTAACACTGAAGCTTTCTTT.

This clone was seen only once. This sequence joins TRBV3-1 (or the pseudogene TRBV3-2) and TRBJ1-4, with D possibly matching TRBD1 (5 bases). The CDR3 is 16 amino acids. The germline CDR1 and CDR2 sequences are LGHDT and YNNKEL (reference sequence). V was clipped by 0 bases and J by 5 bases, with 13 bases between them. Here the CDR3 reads CASSQDSARVNEKLFF. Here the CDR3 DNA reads TGTGCCAGCAGCCAAGATTCGGCCAGGGTAAATGAAAAACTGTTTTTT.

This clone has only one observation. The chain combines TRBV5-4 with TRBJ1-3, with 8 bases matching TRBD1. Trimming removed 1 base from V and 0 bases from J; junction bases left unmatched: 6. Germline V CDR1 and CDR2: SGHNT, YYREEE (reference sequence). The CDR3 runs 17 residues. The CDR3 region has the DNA TGTGCCAGCAGCTTGAATCCAGGGGGCCTCTCTGGAAACACCATATATTTT. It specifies CASSLNPGGLSGNTIYF.

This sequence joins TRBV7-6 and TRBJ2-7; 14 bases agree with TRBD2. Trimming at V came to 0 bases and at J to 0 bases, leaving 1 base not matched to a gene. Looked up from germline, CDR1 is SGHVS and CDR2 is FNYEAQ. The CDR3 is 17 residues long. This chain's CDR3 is CASSLAGTSGGSYEQYF. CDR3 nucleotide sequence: TGTGCCAGCAGCTTAGCAGGGACTAGCGGGGGCTCCTACGAGCAGTACTTC.

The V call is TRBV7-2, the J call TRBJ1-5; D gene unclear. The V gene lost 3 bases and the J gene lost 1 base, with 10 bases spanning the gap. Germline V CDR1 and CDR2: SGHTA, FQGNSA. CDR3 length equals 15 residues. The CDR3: CASSLRSTSNQPQHF. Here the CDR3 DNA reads TGTGCCAGCAGCTTGAGAAGCACGAGCAATCAGCCCCAGCATTTT.

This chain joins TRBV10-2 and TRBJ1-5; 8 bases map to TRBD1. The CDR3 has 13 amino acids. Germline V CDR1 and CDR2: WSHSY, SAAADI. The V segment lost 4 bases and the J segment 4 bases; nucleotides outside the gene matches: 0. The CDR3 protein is CASSGTGNQPQHF. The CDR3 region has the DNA TGCGCCAGCAGTGGGACAGGGAATCAGCCCCAGCATTTT.

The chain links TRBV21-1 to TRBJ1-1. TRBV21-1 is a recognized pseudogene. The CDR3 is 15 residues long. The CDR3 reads CAIPSEGGENTEAFF. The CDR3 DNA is TGTGCCATCCCATCTGAGGGGGGGGAGAACACTGAAGCTTTCTTT.

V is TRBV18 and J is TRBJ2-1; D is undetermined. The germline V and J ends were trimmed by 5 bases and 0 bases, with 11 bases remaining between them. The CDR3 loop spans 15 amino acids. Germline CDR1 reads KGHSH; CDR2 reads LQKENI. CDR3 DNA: TGTGCCAGCTCAACTATGAGAGGCTCCTACAATGAGCAGTTCTTC. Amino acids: CASSTMRGSYNEQFF.